The 27 T cell receptor beta chains below come from one sample, sequenced in a study of CD8+CD57+ T cells in acquired aplastic anemia. The use of genomic DNA as template underpinned the TCR beta VDJ and CDR3 profiling. Using its own MiXCR run on the reads, TCRdb lists one record per CDR3 protein. Among some 180,000 distinct CDR3 sequences listed, around 45% were seen once. Sequencing was performed on sorted CD4+, CD8+, or CD8+CD57+ T cells (not recorded which) from PBMCs. The source is a human donor in good health.

Many counts were recorded for this clonotype. The V call is TRBV19, the J call TRBJ1-1; no clear D. V lost 7 bases and J lost 0, with 9 bases in between. Germline values: CDR1 LNHDA, CDR2 SQIVND (reference sequence). The CDR3 is 13 amino acids. This CDR3 reads CASTPDVNTEAFF. The CDR3 coding sequence is TGTGCCAGTACCCCGGATGTGAACACTGAAGCTTTCTTT.

J is TRBJ2-7 and V is TRBV7-2, with unresolved D. This CDR3 is built from 14 residues. Trimming shortened V by 1 base and J by 3 bases, and 10 bases separated the two germline ends. The germline gives CDR1 SGHTA, CDR2 FQGNSA. In DNA, the CDR3 is TGTGCCAGCAGCTTAGAGGTTGGTGGCTACGAGCAGTACTTC. Encoded protein: CASSLEVGGYEQYF.

Details on this clonotype: One end of the junction fails to match germline, which may point to a read error. The genes are TRBV5-1 and TRBJ1-2; the D gene is possibly TRBD1 (5 bases). Germline V gene data show CDR1 as SGHRS and CDR2 as YFSETQ. This CDR3 spans 13 amino acids. For the CDR3, the DNA is TGCGCCAACAGCTTGGGGGAGATCTATGGCTACACCTTC. Protein sequence: CANSLGEIYGYTF.

This clonotype was seen many times. CDR3 amino acids: CASSLEDSRRPNYGYTF. The CDR3 nucleotides are TGTGCCAGCAGCTTGGAGGACAGTAGGCGACCTAACTATGGCTACACCTTC. The chain employs TRBV5-4 and TRBJ1-2; possible D gene TRBD1, 6 bases. Germline-derived CDR1 and CDR2 are SGHNT and YYREEE (reference sequence). The CDR3 is 17 amino acids. The V and J ends lost 0 bases and 0 bases respectively, with 15 bases between them.

This sequence joins TRBV6-5 and TRBJ2-1; D uncertain. The CDR3 covers 14 residues. The V end was cut by 4 bases, the J end by 1 base, with 8 bases between. Germline V gives CDR1 MNHEY, CDR2 SVGAGI. CDR3 coding DNA: TGTGCCAGCAGTTCCACAGAATCCTACAATGAGCAGTTCTTC. This codes for CASSSTESYNEQFF.

The V call is TRBV19, the J call TRBJ2-2; 9 bases align to TRBD1. Germline V gene data show CDR1 as LNHDA and CDR2 as SQIVND (reference sequence). The CDR3 covers 14 residues. Trimming cost V 7 bases and J 7 bases; bases outside gene matches: 7. The CDR3 sequence is CASTPDRGGGELFF. The CDR3 nucleotides read TGTGCCAGTACCCCGGACAGGGGCGGCGGGGAGCTGTTTTTT.

The chain carries TRBV14 and TRBJ1-6; D unresolved. The CDR3 loop spans 14 amino acids. The germline V gene has CDR1 SGHDN and CDR2 FVKESK. The V end was cut by 4 bases, the J end by 9 bases, with 13 bases between. The CDR3 bases are TGTGCCAGCAGCCCTACTGAAAGGGTTTCACCCCTCCACTTT. Encoded protein: CASSPTERVSPLHF.

This rearrangement joins TRBV6-1 to TRBJ2-7; TRBD1 matches 7 bases. Trimming took 7 bases from V and 4 from J; bases not matched to a gene: 7. The CDR3 contains 13 residues. Germline CDR1 MNHNS, CDR2 SASEGT. The CDR3 coding sequence is TGTGCCAGCACCTCGGGACAGTCTTACGAGCAGTACTTC. As protein: CASTSGQSYEQYF.

This chain connects TRBV29-1 to TRBJ1-2, with TRBD1 as a possible D gene (5 bases). V lost 1 base and J 4 bases, leaving 22 bases between the germline ends. CDR1 and CDR2 from the germline V gene are SQVTM and ANQGSEA. This CDR3 comprises 17 residues. The CDR3 spells CSVEAGDRPSSIYGYTF. For the CDR3, the DNA is TGCAGCGTTGAAGCTGGGGACCGACCCAGCTCTATCTATGGCTACACCTTC.

There are many counts of this clonotype. This sequence joins TRBV20-1 and TRBJ2-7; 7 bases map to TRBD2. V was pared by 6 bases and J by 2 bases, with 7 bases of the junction left unmatched. CDR1 and CDR2 (germline): DFQATT, SNEGSKA (reference sequence). The CDR3 consists of 13 residues. The CDR3 loop reads CSARGLLTYEQYF. The CDR3 coding sequence is TGCAGTGCACGGGGACTACTAACCTACGAGCAGTACTTC.

This clonotype was found many times. In DNA, the CDR3 is TGTGCCAGCAGCTTAACCGGACAGGGGGCTTCTGGGGCCAACGTCCTGACTTTC. This translates into CASSLTGQGASGANVLTF. The chain has TRBV7-3 and TRBJ2-6; TRBD1 matches at 11 bases. This CDR3 is 18 amino acids long. The trim removed 0 bases at V and 1 base at J, leaving 2 bases unmatched. The V gene's germline CDR1 is SGHTA and CDR2 FQGTGA.

The table lists this clonotype with many counts. This rearrangement joins TRBV5-1 to TRBJ2-3; TRBD2 matches at 7 bases. Germline CDR1 SGHRS, CDR2 YFSETQ. CDR3 size: 19 residues. The J segment lost 2 bases and the V segment lost 2 bases, leaving 17 bases of the junction unmatched. The chain's CDR3 is CASSFSQRGSGAATDTQYF. The CDR3 nucleotides read TGCGCCAGCAGCTTTTCACAACGAGGGAGCGGGGCGGCCACAGATACGCAGTATTTT.

At least ten counts were recorded for this clonotype. V usage is TRBV2 and J usage is TRBJ2-3; 8 bases are shared with TRBD1. This CDR3 has 15 amino acids. Germline V gene lookup returns CDR1 SNHLY and CDR2 FYNNEI. Trimming cost V 6 bases and J 3 bases; bases outside gene matches: 8. This chain's CDR3 is CASRPDRAGTDTQYF. CDR3 DNA sequence: TGTGCCAGCAGACCGGACAGGGCAGGGACAGATACGCAGTATTTT.

The CDR3 here is CASSRLAGAPQFF. The CDR3 DNA is TGTGCCAGCAGTAGACTAGCGGGGGCCCCGCAGTTCTTC. The V gene is TRBV6-1, the J gene TRBJ2-1; 12 nucleotides match TRBD2. Germline lookup yields CDR1 MNHNS and CDR2 SASEGT. The trim removed 5 bases at V and 12 bases at J, leaving 5 bases unmatched. The length of the CDR3 is 13 residues.

Of note for this clonotype: The junction and the germline gene differ at one end; a read error may be behind it. The V call is TRBV19, the J call TRBJ2-5, with 9 bases matching TRBD1. The CDR3 spans 15 residues. From germline, CDR1 is LNHDA and CDR2 SQIVND (reference sequence). As DNA, the CDR3 is TGTGCCGGTAGATCCCCGGACAGGGGAATCGAGATCCAGTACTTC. Protein sequence: CAGRSPDRGIEIQYF.

This clonotype was seen ten or more times. CDR3: CASSTRGAINTEAFF. The DNA for the CDR3 is TGTGCCAGTAGTACCCGTGGGGCGATAAACACTGAAGCTTTCTTT. The rearrangement joins TRBV19 to TRBJ1-1; TRBD1 is a possible D gene (5 bases). The CDR3 is 15 residues long. Germline V gene data show CDR1 as LNHDA and CDR2 as SQIVND (reference sequence). Deletions cut 4 bases from V and 2 bases from J, with 14 bases between.

This sequence joins TRBV19 and TRBJ1-2, with D unclear. Germline-derived CDR1 and CDR2 are LNHDA and SQIVND (reference sequence). The CDR3 consists of 12 residues. The V end lost 4 bases, the J end lost 2 bases, and 5 bases lay between the germline ends. The CDR3 protein is CASSTNNYGYTF. CDR3 bases: TGTGCCAGTAGTACCAACAACTATGGCTACACCTTC.

The CDR3 protein is CASSQRGSNEKLFF. CDR3 bases: TGTGCCAGCAGCCAGAGGGGTTCTAATGAAAAACTGTTTTTT. The chain carries TRBV3-1 and TRBJ1-4; D might be TRBD1 (5 bases). The V gene's germline CDR1 is LGHDT and CDR2 YNNKEL (reference sequence). Trimming removed 3 bases from V and 3 bases from J, with 8 bases in between. The CDR3 totals 14 residues.

This clonotype was counted a few times. This chain connects TRBV10-3 to TRBJ1-2, with D possibly matching TRBD1 (5 bases). The CDR3 runs to 15 residues. Germline V CDR1 and CDR2: ENHRY, SYGVKD. Trimming took off 5 bases at V and 7 bases at J, with 20 bases between the two ends. For the CDR3, the DNA is TGTGCCATCAGTTTTTCCGGGACCCTAGGCTCTGGCTACACCTTC. It is translated as CAISFSGTLGSGYTF.

This clonotype was observed a handful of times. CDR3 loop: CASGLVGESRADTQYF. The CDR3 nucleotides read TGTGCTAGTGGTTTGGTAGGGGAGAGCCGTGCAGATACGCAGTATTTT. The chain couples TRBV12-5 to TRBJ2-3, with D perhaps TRBD1 or TRBD2 (5 bases each). V was pared by 0 bases and J by 4 bases, with 14 bases between. The CDR3 loop spans 16 amino acids. Per the germline V gene, CDR1 is LGHNT and CDR2 is FRNRAP.

The chain recombines TRBV6-1 with TRBJ2-3; TRBD1 matches at 9 bases. Per the germline V gene, CDR1 is MNHNS and CDR2 is SASEGT. V lost 3 bases and J lost 3; bases outside the gene matches: 4. The CDR3 loop spans 15 amino acids. The CDR3 reads CASSEGTGQTDTQYF. The CDR3, as DNA: TGTGCCAGCAGTGAGGGGACAGGGCAAACAGATACGCAGTATTTT.

Only one count was recorded for this clonotype. The rearrangement joins TRBV24-1 to TRBJ2-7; possible D gene TRBD1, 5 bases. Trimming took off 4 bases at V and 10 bases at J, with 16 bases between the two ends. The CDR3 totals 13 residues. Germline lookup yields CDR1 KGHDR and CDR2 SFDVKD. CDR3 coding DNA: TGTGCCACCAGTGAGGGCCTCCGTGACAGCCAGTACTTC. Its protein product is CATSEGLRDSQYF.

This clonotype was observed many times. The chain uses TRBV19 and TRBJ2-2; D unclear. Germline V lookup: CDR1 LNHDA, CDR2 SQIVND (reference sequence). V was shortened by 7 bases and J by 0 bases, with 15 bases between the two germline ends. This CDR3 contains 16 residues. CDR3 sequence (DNA): TGTGCCAGTATCATTAGGCACTCCGCGAACACCGGGGAGCTGTTTTTT. Its protein is CASIIRHSANTGELFF.

The chain is built from TRBV2 and TRBJ2-1, with 9 bases identical to TRBD2. The CDR3 is made up of 16 amino acids. V lost 6 bases to trimming and J lost 3 bases; unmatched junction nucleotides: 9. Germline V gene lookup returns CDR1 SNHLY and CDR2 FYNNEI. This CDR3 reads CASSYRLSGSYNEQFF. Here the CDR3 DNA reads TGTGCCAGCAGCTACCGACTTAGCGGGAGCTACAATGAGCAGTTCTTC.

The chain uses TRBV3-1 and TRBJ1-2; D is undetermined. Trimming removed 0 bases at V and 6 bases at J, with 8 bases between. Germline assignment: CDR1 LGHDT and CDR2 YNNKEL (reference sequence). The CDR3 consists of 13 residues. The CDR3, as DNA: TGTGCCAGCAGCCAAGACGGAGGGAATGGCTACACCTTC. Residues: CASSQDGGNGYTF.

The chain recombines TRBV7-9 with TRBJ2-3, with D maybe TRBD2 (6 bases). The germline V gene has CDR1 SEHNR and CDR2 FQNEAQ (reference sequence). There are 13 residues in the CDR3. Trimming shortened V by 6 bases and J by 5 bases, and 12 bases separated the two germline ends. This CDR3 reads CASSELAKDTQYF. The CDR3 DNA is TGTGCCAGCAGTGAACTAGCAAAAGATACGCAGTATTTT.

The CDR3 loop reads CSAREIGGYTF. The CDR3 nucleotides read TGCAGTGCTAGAGAAATAGGGGGCTACACCTTC. The chain joins TRBV20-1 to TRBJ1-2; D not resolved. Trimming removed 0 bases from V and 8 bases from J, with 7 bases in between. Per the germline V gene, CDR1 is DFQATT and CDR2 is SNEGSKA (reference sequence). This CDR3 spans 11 amino acids.